Listed here are 18 T cell receptor beta chains from one sample, sequenced in a study of blood T cell repertoires in COVID-19. Libraries were prepared by immunoSEQ multiplex PCR; TCRdb keeps only in-frame clonotypes and omits some of them. This sample has about 110,000 clones, with over 65% found just once. Sequencing was performed on peripheral blood. The source is a woman older than 75 with acute or convalescent COVID-19.

The rearrangement links TRBV12-3 or TRBV12-4 to TRBJ1-2, with D maybe TRBD1 (5 bases). The length of the CDR3 is 12 residues. V was shortened by 8 bases and J by 8 bases, with 15 bases between the two germline ends. CDR3 in DNA: TGTGCCAGCGGCACCCACAAGGGGGGCTACACCTTC. Protein product: CASGTHKGGYTF.

This sequence joins TRBV27 and TRBJ2-7; D gene ambiguous. The CDR3 runs to 14 residues. V lost 7 bases to trimming and J lost 0 bases, with 13 bases between them. Per the germline V gene, CDR1 is MNHEY and CDR2 is SMNVEV (reference sequence). The CDR3 DNA reads as TGTGCCAGCATGGGCTCGGTCAGCTCCTACGAGCAGTACTTC. Amino acid sequence: CASMGSVSSYEQYF.

This clone was recorded many times. The rearrangement joins TRBV6-5 to TRBJ2-7; a weak D match, TRBD1 (6 bases). Germline V gene lookup returns CDR1 MNHEY and CDR2 SVGAGI. CDR3 length: 15 residues. V lost 3 bases and J lost 0, with 12 bases in between. The CDR3 loop is CASSYNAGASYEQYF. The CDR3 DNA reads as TGTGCCAGCAGTTATAACGCAGGGGCCTCCTACGAGCAGTACTTC.

V is TRBV24-1 and J is TRBJ2-5, with TRBD2 as a possible D gene (5 bases). V was cut by 0 bases and J by 5 bases, with 15 bases left in between. Germline V CDR1 and CDR2: KGHDR, SFDVKD. The CDR3 totals 16 residues. The CDR3 spells CATSDLLSGGRETQYF. The CDR3 DNA follows: TGTGCCACCAGTGATTTGCTGTCGGGCGGGCGGGAGACCCAGTACTTC.

This clone was observed a handful of times. The chain couples TRBV7-2 to TRBJ2-4; 12 bases align to TRBD2. The CDR3 runs to 14 residues. Germline V gene sequence: CDR1 SGHTA, CDR2 FQGNSA. After removal of 3 bases from V and 8 bases from J, the junction contained 2 bases not matched to a gene. The CDR3 DNA follows: TGTGCCAGCAGCTTGACTAGCGGGAGTGACATTCAGTACTTC. Amino acids: CASSLTSGSDIQYF.

DNA of the CDR3: TGTGCCAGCAGTACGGGACAGGGGGGGAACGCGGACACAGATACGCAGTATTTT. Protein sequence: CASSTGQGGNADTDTQYF. This rearrangement joins TRBV6-2 or TRBV6-3 to TRBJ2-3; TRBD1 matches at 11 bases. Germline V gene data show CDR1 as MNHEY and CDR2 as SVGEGT. The V and J ends lost 5 bases and 2 bases, in that order; junction bases with no gene match: 12. This CDR3 region has 18 residues.

The rearrangement links TRBV12-3 or TRBV12-4 to TRBJ2-2; maybe TRBD1 (6 bases). The germline V and J ends were trimmed by 6 bases and 5 bases, with 10 bases remaining between them. This CDR3 is built from 13 residues. CDR3 region: CASSRQATGELFF. As DNA, the CDR3 is TGTGCCAGCAGCCGACAGGCAACCGGGGAGCTGTTTTTT.

The chain carries TRBV18 and TRBJ2-5; D remains unclear. The CDR3 extends over 13 amino acids. Trimming stripped 3 bases from V and 3 bases from J, with 8 bases between. CDR1 and CDR2 (germline): KGHSH, LQKENI. In DNA form, the CDR3 reads TGTGCCAGCTCACCCGTCCAGAAAGAGACCCAGTACTTC. Translation: CASSPVQKETQYF.

V gene TRBV7-2 combines with J gene TRBJ2-3; weak D call: TRBD2 (7 bases). CDR3 length: 17 residues. The germline gives CDR1 SGHTA, CDR2 FQGNSA. V lost 4 bases to trimming and J lost 5 bases, with 22 bases between them. CDR3 protein: CASSSWGAAGVGDTQYF. Here the CDR3 DNA reads TGTGCCAGCAGCTCTTGGGGGGCGGCGGGAGTTGGAGATACGCAGTATTTT.

The gene calls are TRBV6-2 or TRBV6-3 and TRBJ2-1, with 8 bases matching TRBD2. The CDR3 sequence is 14 residues long. The V gene end was trimmed by 2 bases and the J gene end by 13 bases; junction bases not matched to a gene: 10. Germline V gene data show CDR1 as MNHEY and CDR2 as SVGEGT. The CDR3 DNA is TGTGCCAGCAGTTACGAAGCGGGAGTAAGTGAACAGTTCTTC. It yields the protein CASSYEAGVSEQFF.

The J gene is TRBJ2-7, the V gene TRBV24-1, with D maybe TRBD1 (6 bases). With 0 bases removed from V and 3 bases from J, the gap between germline ends came to 17 bases. CDR3 length: 17 residues. In germline, CDR1 is KGHDR, CDR2 SFDVKD. CDR3 coding DNA: TGTGCCACCAGTGATTTGCTCGGGGACATGGGGTGCTACGAGCAGTACTTC. This gives the protein CATSDLLGDMGCYEQYF.

This sequence joins TRBV28 and TRBJ1-6; no clear D gene. In germline, CDR1 is MDHEN, CDR2 SYDVKM. Trimming left V 6 bases short and J 0 bases short, with 6 bases between. This CDR3 is built from 14 residues. This CDR3 reads CASRAGSYNSPLHF. Here the CDR3 DNA reads TGTGCCAGCAGAGCAGGCTCCTATAATTCACCCCTCCACTTT.

This sequence joins TRBV5-4 and TRBJ1-4, with 7 positions matching TRBD1. CDR1 and CDR2 from the germline V gene are SGHNT and YYREEE (reference sequence). This CDR3 region has 14 residues. After removal of 4 bases from V and 2 bases from J, the junction contained 2 bases not matched to a gene. The CDR3 bases are TGTGCCAGCAGCCCAGGGGGGACTAATGAAAAACTGTTTTTT. Residues: CASSPGGTNEKLFF. Filled out from reference TRBV5-4 and TRBJ1-4, the complete variable domain reads ETGVTQSPTHLIKTRGQQVTLRCSSQSGHNTVSWYQQALGQGPQFIFQYYREEENGRGNFPPRFSGLQFPNYSSELNVNALELDDSALYLCASSPGGTNEKLFFGSGTQLSVL.

This chain connects TRBV5-6 to TRBJ1-6; 8 nucleotides agree with TRBD1. Germline CDR1 is SGHDT and CDR2 is YYEEEE. With 3 bases clipped from V and 8 bases from J, the junction kept 7 bases outside the gene matches. This CDR3 is 15 amino acids long. Here the CDR3 reads CASSSRTGWDSPLHF. CDR3 nucleotides: TGTGCCAGCAGCTCCCGGACAGGGTGGGATTCACCCCTCCACTTT. The variable domain in full, with the rest retrieved from reference TRBV5-6 and TRBJ1-6, is DAGVTQSPTHLIKTRGQQVTLRCSPKSGHDTVSWYQQALGQGPQFIFQYYEEEERQRGNFPDRFSGHQFPNYSSELNVNALLLGDSALYLCASSSRTGWDSPLHFGNGTRLTVT.

The chain uses TRBV19 and TRBJ1-5, with TRBD1 identical over 9 bases. Germline values: CDR1 LNHDA, CDR2 SQIVND (reference sequence). The CDR3 runs to 15 residues. With 7 bases clipped from V and 5 bases from J, the junction kept 9 bases outside the gene matches. The CDR3 DNA is TGTGCCAGTACCCCGACAGGGGGAAGGGATCAGCCCCAGCATTTT. As protein: CASTPTGGRDQPQHF.

The genes are TRBV10-3 and TRBJ1-2; 7 bases map to TRBD1. From germline, CDR1 is ENHRY and CDR2 SYGVKD. The CDR3 contains 12 residues. V lost 6 bases, J lost 8 bases, and 6 bases stayed unmatched. The CDR3 spells CAISPRGEGYTF. DNA of the CDR3: TGTGCCATCAGCCCCAGGGGGGAGGGCTACACCTTC.

This clone was observed a few times. The chain joins TRBV7-2 to TRBJ1-1; D is uncertain. Trimming cost V 2 bases and J 1 base, with 8 bases left between them. The CDR3 sequence is 14 residues long. Germline assignment: CDR1 SGHTA and CDR2 FQGNSA. CDR3: CASSLNAGNTEAFF. The DNA for the CDR3 is TGTGCCAGCAGCTTAAATGCGGGGAACACTGAAGCTTTCTTT.

The chain recombines TRBV28 with TRBJ2-1; D gene ambiguous. This CDR3 is 15 amino acids long. Trimming removed 3 bases from V and 8 bases from J, with 17 bases in between. Germline loops: CDR1 MDHEN, CDR2 SYDVKM. This chain's CDR3 is CASSFGGLGIDEQFF. CDR3 DNA: TGTGCCAGCAGTTTTGGTGGCTTGGGCATCGATGAGCAGTTCTTC.